The 32 T cell receptor beta chains below come from one sample, sequenced in a study of long-term antiretroviral therapy in people with HIV. Sequencing used immunoSEQ v3.0 at survey level. Sequencing was performed with immunoSEQ multiplex PCR; in TCRdb, only in-frame clones are kept and a portion is missing. The table includes over 35,000 clones, 86% detected once. Sequencing was performed on unsorted PBMCs, taken just before starting antiretroviral therapy. These receptors were collected from a woman between 18 and 29 years old with HIV.

This clone has just one count. The chain has TRBV18 and TRBJ2-7, with D maybe TRBD2 (5 bases). The CDR3 has 13 residues. CDR1 and CDR2 from the germline V gene are KGHSH and LQKENI. V lost 3 bases, J lost 6 bases, and 12 bases lay in between. DNA for the CDR3: TGTGCCAGCTCACCCAGCGGCCCTTCCGAGCAGTACTTC. Its protein is CASSPSGPSEQYF. Looking up the rest from reference TRBV18 and TRBJ2-7 gives the full variable domain: NAGVMQNPRHLVRRRGQEARLRCSPMKGHSHVYWYRQLPEEGLKFMVYLQKENIIDESGMPKERFSAEFPKEGPSILRIQQVVRGDSAAYFCASSPSGPSEQYFGPGTRLTVT.

The V and J genes are TRBV6-5 and TRBJ1-1; weak D call: TRBD1 (6 bases). The V end was cut by 6 bases, the J end by 5 bases, with 19 bases between. This CDR3 is 15 amino acids long. CDR1 is MNHEY, CDR2 SVGAGI, per germline. In nucleotides, the CDR3 is TGTGCCAGCAGGACATTCGACAGGATCGAAACTGAAGCTTTCTTT. Residues: CASRTFDRIETEAFF.

V is TRBV18 and J is TRBJ2-5; no reliable D call. The CDR3 sequence is 17 residues long. V was cut by 5 bases and J by 0 bases, with 19 bases left in between. Germline assignment: CDR1 KGHSH and CDR2 LQKENI. The CDR3: CASSVRRDQVYQETQYF. The CDR3 DNA is TGTGCCAGCTCAGTTAGAAGGGATCAAGTATACCAAGAGACCCAGTACTTC.

This rearrangement joins TRBV27 to TRBJ1-3; a possible D gene is TRBD1 (6 bases). The CDR3 runs 17 residues. Germline loops: CDR1 MNHEY, CDR2 SMNVEV (reference sequence). V was cut by 3 bases and J by 0 bases, with 15 bases left in between. CDR3 bases: TGTGCCAGCAGTTTCTCGATGCAGGGGCCCTCTGGAAACACCATATATTTT. It specifies CASSFSMQGPSGNTIYF.

This clone was picked up a small number of times. J is TRBJ2-7 and V is TRBV28; D is perhaps TRBD2 (6 bases). Germline assignment: CDR1 MDHEN and CDR2 SYDVKM. The ends were cut back, 6 bases at V and 3 bases at J, with 12 bases in the middle. The CDR3 has 13 amino acids. Here the CDR3 reads CASSRGLDYEQYF. The CDR3 nucleotides are TGTGCCAGCAGCCGGGGACTTGACTACGAGCAGTACTTC. The variable domain in full, with the rest retrieved from reference TRBV28 and TRBJ2-7, is DVKVTQSSRYLVKRTGEKVFLECVQDMDHENMFWYRQDPGLGLRLIYFSYDVKMKEKGDIPEGYSVSREKKERFSLILESASTNQTSMYLCASSRGLDYEQYFGPGTRLTVT.

This sequence joins TRBV7-2 and TRBJ2-3; unclear D gene. The ends were cut back, 1 base at V and 4 bases at J, with 12 bases in the middle. The CDR3 consists of 15 residues. Germline CDR1 is SGHTA and CDR2 is FQGNSA. The CDR3 nucleotides are TGTGCCAGCAGCTTAGGGCTAGTCGGGCCAGATACGCAGTATTTT. Protein sequence: CASSLGLVGPDTQYF.

The rearrangement joins TRBV5-1 to TRBJ2-7; D is perhaps TRBD2 (5 bases). Germline assignment: CDR1 SGHRS and CDR2 YFSETQ. This CDR3 region has 15 residues. Trimming cost V 1 base and J 1 base, with 12 bases left between them. CDR3 in amino acids: CASSLIRGSSYEQYF. Here the CDR3 DNA reads TGCGCCAGCAGCTTGATCCGGGGAAGTTCCTACGAGCAGTACTTC.

V is TRBV27 and J is TRBJ2-3; TRBD2 matches at 7 bases. Germline assignment: CDR1 MNHEY and CDR2 SMNVEV (reference sequence). CDR3 length equals 15 residues. The junction had 9 bases not matched to a gene; V was cut back by 6 bases and J by 3 bases. CDR3 residues: CASSPRRERTDTQYF. In DNA, the CDR3 is TGTGCCAGCAGCCCGCGGCGGGAGAGGACAGATACGCAGTATTTT.

The J gene is TRBJ2-7, the V gene TRBV19; D may be TRBD2 (6 bases). Germline CDR1 is LNHDA and CDR2 is SQIVND (reference sequence). This CDR3 spans 14 amino acids. Trimming cost V 2 bases and J 5 bases, with 13 bases left between them. The CDR3 region has the DNA TGTGCCAGTAGTATAATGAGCGCGGGGCACGAGCAGTACTTC. This sequence encodes CASSIMSAGHEQYF.

The chain couples TRBV25-1 to TRBJ2-7; a weak D match, TRBD1 (5 bases). There are 12 residues in the CDR3. The germline V gene encodes CDR1 MGHDK and CDR2 SYGVNS. The germline V and J ends were trimmed by 3 bases and 6 bases, with 9 bases remaining between them. CDR3 DNA: TGTGCCAGCAGTGAGGTAGGGGTCGAGCAGTACTTC. This sequence encodes CASSEVGVEQYF.

This clone showed up just once. This chain links TRBV9 with TRBJ1-2, with D tentatively TRBD1 (6 bases). In germline, CDR1 is SGDLS, CDR2 YYNGEE. The CDR3 is 15 residues long. The V gene lost 3 bases and the J gene lost 2 bases, with 14 bases spanning the gap. The CDR3 DNA reads TGTGCCAGCAGCGGGCCCGGACAGTTAAACTATGGCTACACCTTC. This sequence encodes CASSGPGQLNYGYTF. Supplemented by reference TRBV9 and TRBJ1-2, the full variable domain reads DSGVTQTPKHLITATGQRVTLRCSPRSGDLSVYWYQQSLDQGLQFLIQYYNGEERAKGNILERFSAQQFPDLHSELNLSSLELGDSALYFCASSGPGQLNYGYTFGSGTRLTVV.

This chain uses TRBV5-4 with TRBJ2-1, with TRBD1 matching 9 bases. J was trimmed by 1 base and V by 7 bases; bases with no gene match: 6. The length of the CDR3 is 15 residues. The germline gives CDR1 SGHNT, CDR2 YYREEE (reference sequence). The CDR3 protein is CASVSGQGSYNEQFF. In DNA form, the CDR3 reads TGTGCCAGCGTGTCGGGACAGGGTTCCTACAATGAGCAGTTCTTC.

This sequence joins TRBV5-6 and TRBJ1-2, with unresolved D. CDR1 and CDR2 from the germline V gene are SGHDT and YYEEEE. Trimming removed 0 bases from V and 0 bases from J, with 9 bases in between. The CDR3 sequence is 15 residues long. CDR3 sequence (DNA): TGTGCCAGCAGCTTGGGCGTCGCCGCTAACTATGGCTACACCTTC. Its translation: CASSLGVAANYGYTF.

This chain connects TRBV9 to TRBJ1-2; 10 bases fit TRBD1. V trimming: 3 bases; J trimming: 8 bases; junction bases outside the gene matches: 10. The CDR3 covers 15 residues. Germline CDR1 SGDLS, CDR2 YYNGEE. CDR3 nucleotides: TGTGCCAGCAGCGCTCGGACAGGGGGAATATGGGGCTACACCTTC. Protein: CASSARTGGIWGYTF.

J is TRBJ2-5 and V is TRBV7-9; 7 nucleotides line up with TRBD2. The CDR3 sequence is 19 residues long. CDR1 is SEHNR, CDR2 FQNEAQ, per germline (reference sequence). Trimming took 3 bases from V and 2 from J; bases not matched to a gene: 18. CDR3 DNA: TGTGCCAGCAGCTTTGAGGGAGGGCCGTTCGCCCTCTCACAAGAGACCCAGTACTTC. Translating gives CASSFEGGPFALSQETQYF.

The chain joins TRBV14 to TRBJ2-7; D is ambiguous. Trimming stripped 1 base from V and 5 bases from J, with 9 bases between. CDR1 and CDR2 from the germline V gene are SGHDN and FVKESK. This CDR3 is built from 13 residues. For the CDR3, the DNA is TGTGCCAGCAGCCAAGCCTCCACCCACGAGCAGTACTTC. This codes for CASSQASTHEQYF.

V is TRBV5-6 and J is TRBJ2-5, with D uncertain. The DNA matches TRBJ2-7 better at its end, which makes the J call doubtful. In germline, CDR1 is SGHDT, CDR2 YYEEEE. This CDR3 has 13 residues. For the CDR3, the DNA is TGTGCCAGCAGCTCTACTAACTCCTACGAGCAGTACTTC. Protein product: CASSSTNSYEQYF.

The rearrangement joins TRBV6-5 to TRBJ1-4, with D unresolved. Germline CDR1 reads MNHEY; CDR2 reads SVGAGI. The CDR3 consists of 11 residues. Trimming pared 5 bases from V and 15 bases from J, leaving 13 bases between. The DNA of the CDR3 is TGTGCCAGCAGTCCCGGGCCCCCCTTGTTTTTT. As protein: CASSPGPPLFF.

The chain carries TRBV27 and TRBJ2-3; the D is unclear. Germline CDR1 is MNHEY and CDR2 is SMNVEV (reference sequence). V lost 7 bases and J lost 5, with 13 bases in between. There are 13 residues in the CDR3. The CDR3 DNA reads as TGTGCCAGCACCCAATCTCTGAGAGATACGCAGTATTTT. It specifies CASTQSLRDTQYF.

The chain couples TRBV23-1 to TRBJ1-2; unclear D gene. Being an ORF, TRBV23-1 has a function that is uncertain. CDR3 length equals 14 residues. Trimming removed 3 bases from V and 7 bases from J, with 15 bases in between. Written as DNA, the CDR3 is TGCGCCAGCAGTCATTACCCAACGGGAGGTGGCTACACCTTC. The encoded protein is CASSHYPTGGGYTF.

This chain uses TRBV6-5 with TRBJ2-7; perhaps TRBD1 as D (5 bases). Germline V gene lookup returns CDR1 MNHEY and CDR2 SVGAGI. The CDR3 runs to 15 residues. V was trimmed by 0 bases and J by 2 bases, leaving 11 bases between them. The CDR3 loop reads CASSYSNRKTYEQYF. Written as DNA, the CDR3 is TGTGCCAGCAGTTACTCGAACAGGAAAACCTACGAGCAGTACTTC.

The gene calls are TRBV9 and TRBJ2-7; 12 bases map to TRBD2. The junction had 5 bases not matched to a gene; V was cut back by 3 bases and J by 1 base. CDR3 length: 16 residues. Per germline, CDR1 SGDLS and CDR2 YYNGEE. CDR3 sequence (DNA): TGTGCCAGCAGCGAGCGGACTAGCGGGGCGTCCTACGAGCAGTACTTC. This codes for CASSERTSGASYEQYF.

J is TRBJ1-5 and V is TRBV6-5; maybe TRBD1 (5 bases). The CDR3 is 15 residues long. Germline V lookup: CDR1 MNHEY, CDR2 SVGAGI. The ends were cut back, 2 bases at V and 6 bases at J, with 14 bases in the middle. The CDR3: CASSYGQGGGQPQHF. CDR3 DNA: TGTGCCAGCAGTTACGGCCAGGGCGGGGGTCAGCCCCAGCATTTT.

V and J are TRBV6-1 and TRBJ1-5; the D is unclear. The ends were cut back, 3 bases at V and 4 bases at J, with 22 bases in the middle. Per germline, CDR1 MNHNS and CDR2 SASEGT. CDR3 length: 18 residues. In nucleotides, the CDR3 is TGTGCCAGCAGTGAGGCAGGTTGGGGTTTGAAGTCTAATCAGCCCCAGCATTTT. Protein: CASSEAGWGLKSNQPQHF.

The rearrangement links TRBV28 to TRBJ1-1; a possible D gene is TRBD1 (5 bases). V was shortened by 8 bases and J by 4 bases, with 20 bases between the two germline ends. CDR1 MDHEN and CDR2 SYDVKM come from the germline V gene. This CDR3 spans 15 amino acids. The CDR3 DNA reads as TGTGCCAGCCCCCCCTCCCGGGGGGACCCCACTGAAGCTTTCTTT. This codes for CASPPSRGDPTEAFF. Combining the CDR3 with reference TRBV28 and TRBJ1-1 gives the whole variable domain DVKVTQSSRYLVKRTGEKVFLECVQDMDHENMFWYRQDPGLGLRLIYFSYDVKMKEKGDIPEGYSVSREKKERFSLILESASTNQTSMYLCASPPSRGDPTEAFFGQGTRLTVV.

This clone was seen a single time. The rearrangement joins TRBV4-3 to TRBJ2-4, with a possible D match to TRBD2 (6 bases). V was pared by 3 bases and J by 11 bases, with 17 bases between. The CDR3 spans 14 residues. Germline values: CDR1 LGHNA, CDR2 YSLEER. The CDR3 loop reads CASSQTQWGDLQYF. For the CDR3, the DNA is TGCGCCAGCAGCCAGACCCAGTGGGGGGATCTTCAGTACTTC.

This chain uses TRBV5-1 with TRBJ2-2; tentative D call: TRBD1 (6 bases). This CDR3 contains 15 residues. Germline CDR1 and CDR2: SGHRS and YFSETQ. The V end lost 2 bases, the J end lost 0 bases, and 8 bases lay between the germline ends. CDR3 amino acids: CASSLYRANTGELFF. DNA of the CDR3: TGCGCCAGCAGCTTATACAGGGCGAACACCGGGGAGCTGTTTTTT. The complete variable domain, with remaining parts taken from reference TRBV5-1 and TRBJ2-2, reads KAGVTQTPRYLIKTRGQQVTLSCSPISGHRSVSWYQQTPGQGLQFLFEYFSETQRNKGNFPGRFSGRQFSNSRSEMNVSTLELGDSALYLCASSLYRANTGELFFGEGSRLTVL.

The rearrangement links TRBV7-3 to TRBJ2-2; D is possibly TRBD2 (6 bases). CDR1 is SGHTA and CDR2 is FQGTGA in the germline V gene. V shed 5 bases and J shed 4 bases, with 17 bases lying between them. The CDR3 is 16 amino acids. The chain's CDR3 is CASSPGGLGGTGELFF. CDR3 coding DNA: TGTGCCAGCAGCCCCGGAGGGTTAGGCGGCACCGGGGAGCTGTTTTTT.

This clone came up a few times. V is TRBV7-9 and J is TRBJ2-7, with D uncertain. Germline V gene sequence: CDR1 SEHNR, CDR2 FQNEAQ (reference sequence). The CDR3 length is 11 residues. V was pared by 1 base and J by 9 bases, with 7 bases between. CDR3 sequence (DNA): TGTGCCAGCAGCTTAGGGCCGCTGCAGTACTTC. It codes for CASSLGPLQYF.

The chain uses TRBV6-4 and TRBJ2-2, with a possible D match to TRBD1 (5 bases). Germline values: CDR1 MRHNA, CDR2 SNTAGT. The CDR3 loop spans 15 amino acids. Trimming stripped 6 bases from V and 0 bases from J, with 11 bases between. The CDR3 region has the DNA TGTGCCAGCAGCCTCGACAGCGCGAACACCGGGGAGCTGTTTTTT. Protein: CASSLDSANTGELFF.

This clone has a single count. The rearrangement links TRBV15 to TRBJ1-1; 7 positions agree with TRBD1. Germline loops: CDR1 LNHNV, CDR2 YYDKDF (reference sequence). The V and J ends lost 0 bases and 3 bases, in that order; junction bases with no gene match: 4. There are 15 residues in the CDR3. This CDR3 reads CATSREVGTDTEAFF. The CDR3 DNA reads as TGTGCCACCAGCAGAGAAGTTGGGACAGACACTGAAGCTTTCTTT.

The chain combines TRBV11-2 with TRBJ2-7, with TRBD1 matching over 10 bases. The CDR3 is made up of 15 amino acids. J gave up 1 base and V 5 bases, and 5 bases lay outside the gene matches. The germline V gene encodes CDR1 SGHAT and CDR2 FQNNGV. The CDR3 DNA reads TGTGCCAGCAGCCACCGGGACAGGGGATCCTACGAGCAGTACTTC. Amino acids: CASSHRDRGSYEQYF.